This TCR beta chain derives from a study of regulatory T cells in long-lasting Graves disease. Overall study: Under 3 months of antithyroid drugs had been taken by newly diagnosed Graves' patients.

This clonotype was detected ten times or more. Its antigen is not identified. The time point is: newly diagnosed GD, antithyroid drugs for less than 3 months. The TCR library was made from RNA extracted from PBMCs. Combining iRepertoire HTBI primers with Arm-PCR of CDR3 regions, the authors built TCR beta libraries. MiXCR, run by TCRdb on the multiplex PCR reads, gives a single entry per CDR3 protein. The sample has about 430,000 distinct CDR3 sequences, around 16% seen once. The study's findings and limits: New patients shared around 1,000 public clonotypes, and persistent patients shared more, with 2,500 to 3,000.

Trimming removed 3 bases from V and 6 bases from J; junction bases left unmatched: 17. This CDR3 spans 21 amino acids. Germline V gene lookup returns CDR1 MNHGY and CDR2 SVAAGI. These data were also filed under a second study, of T cells in Graves' hyperthyroidism and ophthalmopathy. That source reports: The TCR CDR3 first-round RT-PCR relied on the HTBI primer set.

This chain uses TRBV6-9 with TRBJ2-2; 15 nucleotides agree with TRBD2. Material: peripheral blood mononuclear cells (PBMCs), obtained at new diagnosis, from a patient treated with antithyroid drugs. This receptor was taken from a middle-aged woman with Graves disease. DNA for the CDR3: TGTGCCAGCAGTTACCCCCGAAGACGGACTAGCGGGAGGGCCCACCCCGGGGAGCTGTTTTTT. Its translation: CASSYPRRRTSGRAHPGELFF.